Below, 20 T cell receptor beta chains from the same sample are listed, as sequenced in a study of blood T cell repertoires in COVID-19. TCRdb's copy holds only in-frame clones and misses some; the assay was immunoSEQ multiplex PCR. This table has some 450,000 clones, 88% appearing once. The source material was peripheral blood. These receptors were obtained from a woman aged 45-65 years with COVID-19, enrolled during active disease.

V and J are TRBV6-1 and TRBJ1-6, with 7 bases fitting TRBD1. Germline CDR1 is MNHNS and CDR2 is SASEGT. The CDR3 loop spans 15 amino acids. The V gene end was trimmed by 0 bases and the J gene end by 7 bases; junction bases not matched to a gene: 3. CDR3 nucleotide sequence: TGTGCCAGCAGTGAAGCCGGGACAGCGAATTCACCCCTCCACTTT. Its protein product is CASSEAGTANSPLHF.

V is TRBV9 and J is TRBJ2-2, with 8 bases aligning to TRBD2. This CDR3 is 15 amino acids long. Germline-derived CDR1 and CDR2 are SGDLS and YYNGEE. After removal of 6 bases from V and 4 bases from J, the junction contained 8 bases not matched to a gene. The CDR3 is CASNPGGGGTGELFF. Here the CDR3 DNA reads TGTGCCAGCAACCCGGGGGGGGGTGGCACCGGGGAGCTGTTTTTT.

The sample holds one count of this clone. The chain's CDR3 is CAWSPGWGTNEKLFF. CDR3 DNA: TGTGCCTGGAGCCCGGGGTGGGGAACTAATGAAAAACTGTTTTTT. The chain joins TRBV30 to TRBJ1-4; D unresolved. CDR1 is GTSNPN and CDR2 is SVGIG in the germline V gene (reference sequence). The length of the CDR3 is 15 residues. V lost 3 bases and J 1 base, leaving 12 bases between the germline ends. The full variable domain, its missing parts supplied by reference TRBV30 and TRBJ1-4, is SQTIHQWPATLVQPVGSPLSLECTVEGTSNPNLYWYRQAAGRGLQLLFYSVGIGQISSEVPQNLSASRPQDRQFILSSKKLLLSDSGFYLCAWSPGWGTNEKLFFGSGTQLSVL.

The rearrangement links TRBV5-1 to TRBJ2-1; possible D gene TRBD2, 6 bases. The germline gives CDR1 SGHRS, CDR2 YFSETQ. V lost 5 bases to trimming and J lost 3 bases, with 15 bases between them. The CDR3 consists of 15 residues. In DNA form, the CDR3 reads TGCGCCAGCAGGCCGGGACTCCAGAACTACAATGAGCAGTTCTTC. Its protein product is CASRPGLQNYNEQFF.

The V and J genes are TRBV25-1 and TRBJ1-4, with 7 bases lining up with TRBD1. Germline assignment: CDR1 MGHDK and CDR2 SYGVNS. The length of the CDR3 is 14 residues. Trimming at V came to 6 bases and at J to 8 bases, leaving 9 bases not matched to a gene. The DNA for the CDR3 is TGTGCCAGCAGCAAGAAACAGGGGTACGAAAAACTGTTTTTT. This sequence encodes CASSKKQGYEKLFF.

This chain links TRBV7-2 with TRBJ2-1; the match to TRBD2 covers 9 bases. The CDR3 has 15 residues. J gave up 3 bases and V 5 bases, and 5 bases lay outside the gene matches. Per germline, CDR1 SGHTA and CDR2 FQGNSA. CDR3 sequence reads: CASSTSGGNYNEQFF. In DNA form, the CDR3 reads TGTGCCAGCAGCACAAGCGGGGGGAACTACAATGAGCAGTTCTTC.

The chain joins TRBV5-1 to TRBJ2-7; 7 bases match TRBD2. Germline V gene sequence: CDR1 SGHRS, CDR2 YFSETQ. Losses at the gene ends were 2 bases for V and 1 base for J; bases not matched to a gene: 9. This CDR3 spans 16 amino acids. The CDR3 nucleotides read TGCGCCAGCAGCTTTGTCCCCAGCGGGGCTTCCTACGAGCAGTACTTC. Residues: CASSFVPSGASYEQYF. The full variable domain, completed using reference TRBV5-1 and TRBJ2-7, is KAGVTQTPRYLIKTRGQQVTLSCSPISGHRSVSWYQQTPGQGLQFLFEYFSETQRNKGNFPGRFSGRQFSNSRSEMNVSTLELGDSALYLCASSFVPSGASYEQYFGPGTRLTVT.

This clone has just one count. In nucleotides, the CDR3 is TGTGCCAGTTGCCAGCCCGGGGGGAACACTGAAGCTTTCTTT. Translating it yields CASCQPGGNTEAFF. The chain combines TRBV19 with TRBJ1-1, with a tentative D call TRBD1 (5 bases). Per germline, CDR1 LNHDA and CDR2 SQIVND (reference sequence). V gave up 8 bases and J gave up 1 base, with 14 bases separating them. The CDR3 contains 14 residues. Supplemented by reference TRBV19 and TRBJ1-1, the full variable domain reads DGGITQSPKYLFRKEGQNVTLSCEQNLNHDAMYWYRQDPGQGLRLIYYSQIVNDFQKGDIAEGYSVSREKKESFPLTVTSAQKNPTAFYLCASCQPGGNTEAFFGQGTRLTVV.

The rearrangement links TRBV13 to TRBJ1-6, with 8 positions matching TRBD1. CDR3 length: 14 amino acids. V was clipped by 6 bases and J by 9 bases; unmatched bases: 7. Germline CDR1 is PRHDT and CDR2 is FYEKMQ (reference sequence). In nucleotides, the CDR3 is TGTGCCAGCAGTTCAGACAGGGGAACTTCACCCCTCCACTTT. Translating it yields CASSSDRGTSPLHF.

The genes are TRBV7-2 and TRBJ1-2, with D possibly TRBD1 on 6 matching bases. V lost 5 bases and J 8 bases, leaving 21 bases between the germline ends. The CDR3 is 15 residues long. The V gene's germline CDR1 is SGHTA and CDR2 FQGNSA. The CDR3 DNA is TGTGCCAGCAGCCTTGACGGACAGCTCTCTAGGGGCTACACCTTC. This gives the protein CASSLDGQLSRGYTF.

This chain joins TRBV10-1 and TRBJ2-2, with no clear D. V gave up 8 bases and J gave up 2 bases, with 9 bases separating them. This CDR3 is 13 amino acids long. The germline gives CDR1 WNHNN, CDR2 SYGVQD (reference sequence). The CDR3 region is CASGTPNTGELFF. CDR3 nucleotide sequence: TGCGCCAGCGGTACACCTAACACCGGGGAGCTGTTTTTT.

The chain has TRBV3-1 (or the pseudogene TRBV3-2) and TRBJ1-2, with D perhaps matching TRBD1 (5 bases). The germline V gene has CDR1 LGHDT and CDR2 YNNKEL (reference sequence). The V and J ends lost 3 bases and 7 bases respectively, with 12 bases between them. This CDR3 comprises 13 residues. CDR3 coding DNA: TGTGCCAGCAGCCAGGAACAGGCAGCTGGCTACACCTTC. This translates into CASSQEQAAGYTF.

This rearrangement joins TRBV6-1 to TRBJ1-5; D unclear. The CDR3 loop spans 15 amino acids. Germline values: CDR1 MNHNS, CDR2 SASEGT. With 3 bases removed from V and 4 bases from J, the gap between germline ends came to 13 bases. The CDR3 reads CASSEGWGGNQPQHF. CDR3 bases: TGTGCCAGCAGTGAGGGGTGGGGAGGGAATCAGCCCCAGCATTTT.

J is TRBJ1-2 and V is TRBV3-1 (or the pseudogene TRBV3-2); TRBD1 might be the D (6 bases). Germline loops: CDR1 LGHDT, CDR2 YNNKEL (reference sequence). The length of the CDR3 is 13 residues. V was shortened by 1 base and J by 8 bases, with 11 bases between the two germline ends. The CDR3 bases are TGTGCCAGCAGCCAAGGACAGGCCAGGGGCTACACCTTC. It codes for CASSQGQARGYTF.

This clone was detected only once. The chain combines TRBV6-5 with TRBJ1-1; D remains ambiguous. The CDR3 is 14 residues long. V shed 8 bases and J shed 0 bases, with 13 bases lying between them. Germline V lookup: CDR1 MNHEY, CDR2 SVGAGI. The CDR3 here is CASGPAGMNTEAFF. CDR3 coding DNA: TGTGCCAGCGGGCCCGCGGGGATGAACACTGAAGCTTTCTTT.

The rearrangement links TRBV6-1 to TRBJ1-1; TRBD1 agrees at 11 bases. CDR3 size: 16 residues. The V segment lost 4 bases and the J segment 3 bases; nucleotides outside the gene matches: 7. Germline loops: CDR1 MNHNS, CDR2 SASEGT. DNA for the CDR3: TGTGCCAGCAGTGCTTGGGACAGGGGGGAAGACACTGAAGCTTTCTTT. Encoded protein: CASSAWDRGEDTEAFF.

The V call is TRBV5-1, the J call TRBJ2-3, with TRBD1 matching 7 bases. Germline CDR1 SGHRS, CDR2 YFSETQ. V lost 4 bases and J lost 3; bases outside the gene matches: 8. The CDR3 is 15 residues long. The CDR3, as DNA: TGCGCCAGCAGCACCAGACAGGGTATTACAGATACGCAGTATTTT. Amino acids: CASSTRQGITDTQYF.

The J gene is TRBJ1-1, the V gene TRBV9; D perhaps matches TRBD1 (5 bases). The germline gives CDR1 SGDLS, CDR2 YYNGEE. The CDR3 is 14 residues long. V was clipped by 3 bases and J by 1 base, with 10 bases between them. CDR3 nucleotide sequence: TGTGCCAGCAGCGCCAGGGTAGGGAACACTGAAGCTTTCTTT. Amino acid sequence: CASSARVGNTEAFF.

This sequence joins TRBV11-1 and TRBJ2-6; weak D call: TRBD1 (5 bases). The CDR3 is 16 residues long. V was clipped by 1 base and J by 5 bases, with 12 bases between them. Per germline, CDR1 SGHAT and CDR2 FQDESV (reference sequence). The CDR3 DNA reads as TGTGCCAGCAGCTTAGGCCAGGGCTCCCGGGCCAACGTCCTGACTTTC. This translates into CASSLGQGSRANVLTF. Full variable domain (remainder filled in from reference TRBV11-1 and TRBJ2-6): EAEVAQSPRYKITEKSQAVAFWCDPISGHATLYWYRQILGQGPELLVQFQDESVVDDSQLPKDRFSAERLKGVDSTLKIQPAELGDSAMYLCASSLGQGSRANVLTFGAGSRLTVL.

The genes are TRBV5-1 and TRBJ2-7; maybe TRBD1 (6 bases). The length of the CDR3 is 13 residues. CDR1 SGHRS and CDR2 YFSETQ come from the germline V gene. V was shortened by 0 bases and J by 6 bases, with 10 bases between the two germline ends. Here the CDR3 reads CASSLGTVAEQYF. The CDR3 bases are TGCGCCAGCAGCTTGGGGACAGTGGCCGAGCAGTACTTC.